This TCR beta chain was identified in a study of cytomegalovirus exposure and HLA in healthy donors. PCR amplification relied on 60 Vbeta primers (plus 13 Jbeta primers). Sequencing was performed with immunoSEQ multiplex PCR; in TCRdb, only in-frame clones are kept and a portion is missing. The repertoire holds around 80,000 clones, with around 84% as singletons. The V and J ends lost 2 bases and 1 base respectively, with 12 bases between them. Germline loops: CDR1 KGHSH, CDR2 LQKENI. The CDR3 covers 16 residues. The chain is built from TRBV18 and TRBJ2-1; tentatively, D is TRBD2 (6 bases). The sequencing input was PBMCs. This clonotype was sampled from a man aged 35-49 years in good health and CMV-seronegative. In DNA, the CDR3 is TGTGCCAGCTCACCATCTAGCGTAATATCCTACAATGAGCAGTTCTTC. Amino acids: CASSPSSVISYNEQFF.